These 12 T cell receptor beta chains share one sample of origin, sequenced in a study of identical twins. TCRdb re-derived calls from the 5' RACE reads in MiXCR, one entry per CDR3 protein. Here the sample spans 1.5 million or so distinct CDR3 sequences, around a third being singletons. The sample comprised cord blood. Every receptor here comes from a newborn girl in good health.

This clonotype was seen a single time. One end of the junction varies from germline; a read error may be responsible. The chain recombines TRBV20-1 with TRBJ2-4; tentatively, D is TRBD2 (5 bases). Germline-derived CDR1 and CDR2 are DFQATT and SNEGSKA (reference sequence). The CDR3 is 14 residues long. This CDR3 reads CSATPRGAKNIQYF. In nucleotides, the CDR3 is TGTAGTGCCACACCCCGGGGAGCCAAAAACATTCAGTACTTC.

This clonotype was seen more than once but under ten times. The rearrangement links TRBV9 to TRBJ2-3; D unclear. Trimming shortened V by 0 bases and J by 0 bases, and 8 bases separated the two germline ends. CDR1 and CDR2 (germline): SGDLS, YYNGEE. There are 15 residues in the CDR3. CDR3 in amino acids: CASSVGIVSTDTQYF. The CDR3 DNA sequence: TGTGCCAGCAGCGTAGGTATAGTCAGCACAGATACGCAGTATTTT.

The V call is TRBV10-2, the J call TRBJ2-1; 7 nucleotides match TRBD2. V lost 2 bases and J lost 6; bases outside the gene matches: 4. Germline V gene data show CDR1 as WSHSY and CDR2 as SAAADI. This CDR3 region has 14 residues. The CDR3 sequence: CASSESRTSNEQFF. As DNA, the CDR3 is TGCGCCAGCAGTGAGAGCCGGACTAGCAATGAGCAGTTCTTC.

The rearrangement uses TRBV4-2 and TRBJ1-1, with 9 nucleotides matching TRBD1. J gave up 8 bases and V 1 base, and 8 bases lay outside the gene matches. Germline CDR1 is LGHNA and CDR2 is YNFKEQ. CDR3 length: 15 amino acids. The chain's CDR3 is CASSQGLGTGKEAFF. As DNA, the CDR3 is TGTGCCAGCAGCCAAGGGCTCGGGACAGGGAAAGAAGCTTTCTTT.

This chain uses TRBV14 with TRBJ1-1; D is ambiguous. The CDR3 is made up of 16 amino acids. V lost 6 bases, J lost 5 bases, and 22 bases lay in between. Germline loops: CDR1 SGHDN, CDR2 FVKESK. The CDR3 here is CASSPASAQVRTEAFF. The CDR3 coding sequence is TGTGCCAGCAGTCCCGCGTCAGCCCAGGTCCGAACTGAAGCTTTCTTT.

CDR3 coding DNA: TGCAGTGCTAGAGATCGTTTCGCGGAGGGGGGGTACAATGAGCAGTTCTTC. It codes for CSARDRFAEGGYNEQFF. The gene calls are TRBV20-1 and TRBJ2-1, with a weak D call TRBD2 (7 bases). From germline, CDR1 is DFQATT and CDR2 SNEGSKA (reference sequence). The CDR3 consists of 17 residues. Trimming pared 0 bases from V and 4 bases from J, leaving 19 bases between.

The CDR3 region is CSVEKLTATTEAFF. The DNA of the CDR3 is TGCAGCGTTGAAAAGTTGACAGCCACCACTGAAGCTTTCTTT. This sequence joins TRBV29-1 and TRBJ1-1; D is possibly TRBD1 (5 bases). Trimming stripped 2 bases from V and 4 bases from J, with 14 bases between. This CDR3 has 14 residues. Germline assignment: CDR1 SQVTM and CDR2 ANQGSEA.

This clonotype was detected a few times. This CDR3 is CASSQRQVSNSPLHF. The CDR3 coding sequence is TGTGCCAGCAGCCAACGGCAGGTCTCTAATTCACCCCTCCACTTT. This chain uses TRBV4-2 with TRBJ1-6; no clear D. This CDR3 region has 15 residues. Germline CDR1 and CDR2: LGHNA and YNFKEQ. Trimming pared 2 bases from V and 6 bases from J, leaving 11 bases between.

With regard to this clonotype: The germline gene is not matched at one end of the junction; a read error may be the cause. The V and J genes are TRBV19 and TRBJ1-2; the match to TRBD1 covers 7 bases. The germline V gene encodes CDR1 LNHDA and CDR2 SQIVND (reference sequence). CDR3 length equals 13 residues. The CDR3 nucleotides read TGTGCCAGTAGCCCGGGACAGAACTATGGCGACACCTTC. Translation gives CASSPGQNYGDTF.

This clonotype was seen a few times. The gene calls are TRBV3-1 and TRBJ1-6; 9 nucleotides align to TRBD1. V trimming: 5 bases; J trimming: 10 bases; junction bases outside the gene matches: 6. The CDR3 is 14 residues long. Germline V lookup: CDR1 LGHDT, CDR2 YNNKEL (reference sequence). CDR3 residues: CASSARDRESPLHF. The CDR3, as DNA: TGTGCCAGCAGCGCCCGGGACAGGGAATCACCCCTCCACTTT.

The chain couples TRBV27 to TRBJ1-5, with D perhaps matching TRBD1 (5 bases). V lost 5 bases, J lost 5 bases, and 13 bases lay in between. This CDR3 region has 14 residues. Germline V gene data show CDR1 as MNHEY and CDR2 as SMNVEV (reference sequence). The CDR3 loop is CASSPGRGDQPQHF. In nucleotides, the CDR3 is TGTGCCAGCAGTCCCGGTCGGGGGGATCAGCCCCAGCATTTT.

This clonotype has more than one count but fewer than ten. This rearrangement joins TRBV28 to TRBJ2-5, with D maybe TRBD2 (5 bases). Germline CDR1 and CDR2: MDHEN and SYDVKM. V shed 6 bases and J shed 11 bases, with 19 bases lying between them. This CDR3 region has 13 residues. The CDR3 loop reads CASSRGQATEQYF. Here the CDR3 DNA reads TGTGCCAGCAGCCGGGGTCAAGCGACTGAGCAGTACTTC.